One and the same sample provided the 30 T cell receptor beta chains below, sequenced in a study of T-cell memory formation after mild COVID-19. TCRdb re-analysed the 5' RACE reads in MiXCR, keeping a single row per CDR3 protein. Here the sample spans just under 150,000 distinct CDR3 sequences, 6% to 7% being singletons. Sample: PBMCs or a T cell subset sorted from them (not recorded which). These TCRs come from an adult woman who had mild COVID-19 (a few samples of this study predate the infection). Cell type and time point are not known.

A few counts support this clonotype. The chain has TRBV12-3 or TRBV12-4 and TRBJ2-3; D possibly matches TRBD1 or TRBD2 (5 bases each). Trimming shortened V by 6 bases and J by 5 bases, and 12 bases separated the two germline ends. The length of the CDR3 is 13 residues. The CDR3 reads CASSPGARDTQYF. In DNA form, the CDR3 reads TGTGCCAGCAGCCCCGGGGCCCGAGATACGCAGTATTTT.

This clonotype was detected only a few times. V is TRBV12-3 or TRBV12-4 and J is TRBJ2-7, with D hard to call. The CDR3 runs to 14 residues. V lost 4 bases and J lost 5, with 15 bases in between. Here the CDR3 reads CASSSLSRNDEQYF. The CDR3 DNA reads as TGTGCCAGCAGTTCGCTTTCTAGGAACGACGAGCAGTACTTC.

The table lists this clonotype with many counts. The chain uses TRBV20-1 and TRBJ1-5; tentatively, D is TRBD1 (5 bases). V was shortened by 6 bases and J by 2 bases, with 14 bases between the two germline ends. In germline, CDR1 is DFQATT, CDR2 SNEGSKA (reference sequence). The length of the CDR3 is 14 residues. CDR3 sequence (DNA): TGCAGTGCCCGGGACTCCAAGGGCAATCAGCCCCAGCATTTT. It specifies CSARDSKGNQPQHF.

The table lists this clonotype with many counts. The genes are TRBV20-1 and TRBJ2-5; the match to TRBD2 covers 8 bases. This CDR3 is built from 15 residues. From germline, CDR1 is DFQATT and CDR2 SNEGSKA (reference sequence). J gave up 1 base and V 4 bases, and 8 bases lay outside the gene matches. The CDR3 bases are TGCAGTGCTAACCAGCGGGAGTTCTCCCAAGAGACCCAGTACTTC. This encodes CSANQREFSQETQYF.

This clonotype was counted a few times. The chain links TRBV7-9 to TRBJ2-3; D ambiguous. Germline assignment: CDR1 SEHNR and CDR2 FQNEAQ (reference sequence). The V and J ends lost 3 bases and 4 bases respectively, with 8 bases between them. The CDR3 is 13 amino acids. The CDR3 coding sequence is TGTGCCAGCAGCTTGCGACGAGCAGATACGCAGTATTTT. Protein sequence: CASSLRRADTQYF.

This clonotype was seen at least ten times. The chain has TRBV7-2 and TRBJ2-1, with 7 nucleotides matching TRBD2. V lost 5 bases and J lost 3; bases outside the gene matches: 7. CDR3 size: 15 residues. Per germline, CDR1 SGHTA and CDR2 FQGNSA. CDR3 sequence: CASSAKAGSYNEQFF. Written as DNA, the CDR3 is TGTGCCAGCAGCGCTAAAGCGGGAAGCTACAATGAGCAGTTCTTC.

This clonotype appeared a few times. The chain has TRBV6-1 and TRBJ2-3; 12 bases are a match to TRBD2. After removal of 5 bases from V and 3 bases from J, the junction contained 6 bases not matched to a gene. The CDR3 runs 16 residues. Germline CDR1 and CDR2: MNHNS and SASEGT. This chain's CDR3 is CASSSGLAGKTDTQYF. The CDR3 DNA is TGTGCCAGCAGTTCAGGACTAGCGGGGAAAACAGATACGCAGTATTTT.

The rearrangement joins TRBV7-9 to TRBJ1-1; D perhaps matches TRBD1 (6 bases). V dropped 4 bases and J dropped 5 bases, with 14 bases sitting between them. The CDR3 runs 14 residues. Germline lookup yields CDR1 SEHNR and CDR2 FQNEAQ (reference sequence). The CDR3 loop is CASSYRGARTEAFF. Here the CDR3 DNA reads TGTGCCAGCAGCTACCGGGGGGCGAGAACTGAAGCTTTCTTT.

This clonotype was counted a few times. The chain couples TRBV7-8 to TRBJ2-6; 11 bases align to TRBD1. Per germline, CDR1 SGHVS and CDR2 FQNEAQ. The CDR3 has 18 amino acids. The J segment lost 4 bases and the V segment lost 2 bases, leaving 7 bases of the junction unmatched. CDR3 protein: CASSLIRDRGTGANVLTF. The CDR3 DNA reads TGTGCCAGCAGCTTAATTCGGGACAGGGGGACCGGGGCCAACGTCCTGACTTTC.

The table lists this clonotype with many counts. This chain uses TRBV2 with TRBJ2-7; perhaps TRBD1 as D (6 bases). Germline CDR1 SNHLY, CDR2 FYNNEI. This CDR3 is built from 14 residues. The V end was cut by 4 bases, the J end by 1 base, with 11 bases between. As DNA, the CDR3 is TGTGCCAGCAGTGGGGACACCAGTTCCTACGAGCAGTACTTC. The encoded protein is CASSGDTSSYEQYF.

This clonotype has at least ten counts. The chain carries TRBV24-1 and TRBJ2-3; D remains unclear. V gave up 4 bases and J gave up 2 bases, with 12 bases separating them. Per the germline V gene, CDR1 is KGHDR and CDR2 is SFDVKD. The CDR3 runs to 15 residues. DNA for the CDR3: TGTGCCACCAGTGAAAACCGCGTAGCCACAGATACGCAGTATTTT. It encodes CATSENRVATDTQYF.

There are many counts of this clonotype. V usage is TRBV12-3 or TRBV12-4 and J usage is TRBJ2-5; tentative D call: TRBD2 (7 bases). This CDR3 region has 14 residues. V dropped 3 bases and J dropped 5 bases, with 13 bases sitting between them. The CDR3 spells CASSFWGGKETQYF. CDR3 coding DNA: TGTGCCAGCAGTTTCTGGGGGGGCAAGGAGACCCAGTACTTC.

This clonotype has a handful of counts. This chain joins TRBV12-3 or TRBV12-4 and TRBJ1-4, with 7 nucleotides matching TRBD1. The length of the CDR3 is 15 residues. V was clipped by 6 bases and J by 4 bases; unmatched bases: 8. In DNA form, the CDR3 reads TGTGCCAGCAGACAGCAGGGGGGCGGTAATGAAAAACTGTTTTTT. It translates to CASRQQGGGNEKLFF.

The chain carries TRBV7-8 and TRBJ2-3; a possible D gene is TRBD1 (5 bases). This CDR3 is 15 amino acids long. Germline CDR1 SGHVS, CDR2 FQNEAQ. The V and J ends lost 1 base and 5 bases respectively, with 13 bases between them. As DNA, the CDR3 is TGTGCCAGCAGCTTAGTTGGGGCCGGCAAAGATACGCAGTATTTT. This translates into CASSLVGAGKDTQYF. The full variable domain, in which reference TRBV7-8 and TRBJ2-3 provide the parts outside the CDR3, is GAGVSQSPRYKVAKRGQDVALRCDPISGHVSLFWYQQALGQGPEFLTYFQNEAQLDKSGLPSDRFFAERPEGSVSTLKIQRTQQEDSAVYLCASSLVGAGKDTQYFGPGTRLTVL.

This clonotype was seen ten or more times. The chain joins TRBV12-3 or TRBV12-4 to TRBJ1-1; D call uncertain. The V end lost 5 bases, the J end lost 1 base, and 11 bases lay between the germline ends. The CDR3 is made up of 14 amino acids. CDR3 sequence reads: CASSPTGRNTEAFF. The CDR3 DNA reads TGTGCCAGCAGTCCCACGGGCCGGAACACTGAAGCTTTCTTT.

This clonotype was found a few times. The V call is TRBV4-1, the J call TRBJ2-7; D is uncertain. This CDR3 has 15 residues. CDR1 MGHRA and CDR2 YSYEKL come from the germline V gene. Trimming removed 0 bases from V and 5 bases from J, with 14 bases in between. CDR3 nucleotide sequence: TGCGCCAGCAGCCAAGACTCGTGGGCAGTTGACGAGCAGTACTTC. This codes for CASSQDSWAVDEQYF.

This clonotype was detected only a few times. The chain is built from TRBV4-1 and TRBJ2-1; D unclear. V was cut by 3 bases and J by 13 bases, with 16 bases left in between. The CDR3 has 13 amino acids. Per germline, CDR1 MGHRA and CDR2 YSYEKL. The CDR3 protein is CASSQASFSRQFF. The CDR3, as DNA: TGCGCCAGCAGCCAGGCTAGTTTTTCAAGACAGTTCTTC.

This clonotype was seen many times. The V call is TRBV12-3 or TRBV12-4, the J call TRBJ2-3; 8 bases match TRBD1. The CDR3 covers 14 residues. Trimming took 3 bases from V and 6 from J; bases not matched to a gene: 5. CDR3 in amino acids: CASSLDRVADTQYF. For the CDR3, the DNA is TGTGCCAGCAGTTTGGACAGGGTGGCGGATACGCAGTATTTT.

This clonotype was recorded a few times. The chain employs TRBV24-1 and TRBJ2-7, with D uncertain. Germline V lookup: CDR1 KGHDR, CDR2 SFDVKD. The germline V and J ends were trimmed by 4 bases and 2 bases, with 8 bases remaining between them. The CDR3 contains 13 residues. The CDR3 nucleotides are TGTGCCACCAGTGACGCTGCTACCTACGAGCAGTACTTC. This sequence encodes CATSDAATYEQYF.

This clonotype was detected a few times. The chain recombines TRBV29-1 with TRBJ2-1; possible D gene TRBD2, 6 bases. The CDR3 contains 13 residues. V lost 4 bases to trimming and J lost 5 bases, with 12 bases between them. The germline CDR1 and CDR2 sequences are SQVTM and ANQGSEA. This CDR3 reads CSVGIAADNEQFF. CDR3 DNA sequence: TGCAGCGTTGGGATAGCGGCGGACAATGAGCAGTTCTTC.

This clonotype was counted ten times or more. The chain joins TRBV24-1 to TRBJ2-7; a possible D gene is TRBD2 (7 bases). The V end lost 7 bases, the J end lost 5 bases, and 17 bases lay between the germline ends. Germline CDR1 KGHDR, CDR2 SFDVKD. CDR3 size: 14 residues. CDR3 sequence reads: CATSSVGGQDEQYF. Written as DNA, the CDR3 is TGTGCCACCAGCTCCGTGGGGGGGCAGGACGAGCAGTACTTC.

The chain uses TRBV5-4 and TRBJ2-3, with D maybe TRBD2 (6 bases). Germline lookup yields CDR1 SGHNT and CDR2 YYREEE (reference sequence). V lost 4 bases, J lost 0 bases, and 12 bases lay in between. The CDR3 loop spans 15 amino acids. CDR3 coding DNA: TGTGCCAGCAGCCTATGGAGCGGGAGCACAGATACGCAGTATTTT. This gives the protein CASSLWSGSTDTQYF. The variable domain in full, completed from reference TRBV5-4 and TRBJ2-3, reads ETGVTQSPTHLIKTRGQQVTLRCSSQSGHNTVSWYQQALGQGPQFIFQYYREEENGRGNFPPRFSGLQFPNYSSELNVNALELDDSALYLCASSLWSGSTDTQYFGPGTRLTVL.

This clonotype was recorded a few times. This chain uses TRBV18 with TRBJ2-7; TRBD1 agrees at 9 bases. The CDR3 has 15 residues. The junction had 8 bases not matched to a gene; V was cut back by 2 bases and J by 6 bases. Per the germline V gene, CDR1 is KGHSH and CDR2 is LQKENI. As DNA, the CDR3 is TGTGCCAGCTCACCAGACGGGACAGGGTCTTCCGAGCAGTACTTC. Translation: CASSPDGTGSSEQYF.

The rearrangement links TRBV6-5 to TRBJ2-2; 8 bases align to TRBD2. CDR3 length: 18 amino acids. Germline assignment: CDR1 MNHEY and CDR2 SVGAGI. After removal of 6 bases from V and 0 bases from J, the junction contained 12 bases not matched to a gene. The CDR3 is CASSPPPSTSANTGELFF. Written as DNA, the CDR3 is TGTGCCAGCAGCCCCCCTCCCTCGACTAGCGCGAACACCGGGGAGCTGTTTTTT.

This clonotype came up a few times. The genes are TRBV6-2 or TRBV6-3 and TRBJ2-5; 7 positions agree with TRBD2. CDR1 MNHEY and CDR2 SVGEGT come from the germline V gene. This CDR3 region has 15 residues. Trimming removed 4 bases from V and 0 bases from J; junction bases left unmatched: 5. CDR3 coding DNA: TGTGCCAGCAGTTTACGGGGGACTAACCAAGAGACCCAGTACTTC. The encoded protein is CASSLRGTNQETQYF.

This clonotype was seen at least ten times. V usage is TRBV20-1 and J usage is TRBJ2-5; TRBD1 might be the D (6 bases). V lost 5 bases to trimming and J lost 4 bases, with 14 bases between them. The CDR3 loop spans 13 amino acids. Germline lookup yields CDR1 DFQATT and CDR2 SNEGSKA (reference sequence). Here the CDR3 reads CSADAGVVETQYF. CDR3 nucleotide sequence: TGCAGTGCTGATGCAGGGGTCGTAGAGACCCAGTACTTC.

This clonotype was observed a few times. This chain joins TRBV15 and TRBJ1-5; the match to TRBD1 covers 9 bases. This CDR3 spans 15 amino acids. After removal of 3 bases from V and 6 bases from J, the junction contained 6 bases not matched to a gene. CDR1 and CDR2 (germline): LNHNV, YYDKDF (reference sequence). As DNA, the CDR3 is TGTGCCACCAGCAGGGGACAGGGAGGCAGTCAGCCCCAGCATTTT. Translation: CATSRGQGGSQPQHF.

This clonotype was picked up many times. This chain connects TRBV7-9 to TRBJ1-2; 9 positions match TRBD1. J gave up 4 bases and V 5 bases, and 11 bases lay outside the gene matches. The CDR3 runs to 16 residues. Germline V CDR1 and CDR2: SEHNR, FQNEAQ (reference sequence). The CDR3 coding sequence is TGTGCCAGCAGCCGTTCTACAGGGGGCGCGGGCTATGGCTACACCTTC. This gives the protein CASSRSTGGAGYGYTF.

Ten or more counts support this clonotype. The CDR3 protein is CATSEVETSSYNEQFF. The DNA for the CDR3 is TGTGCCACCAGCGAAGTTGAAACTAGCTCCTACAATGAGCAGTTCTTC. The chain combines TRBV24-1 with TRBJ2-1, with TRBD2 as a possible D gene (5 bases). Trimming shortened V by 7 bases and J by 0 bases, and 15 bases separated the two germline ends. The germline V gene has CDR1 KGHDR and CDR2 SFDVKD. This CDR3 has 16 amino acids.

This clonotype was recorded many times. Relative to the germline gene, one junction end is altered; a read error may explain this. V gene TRBV7-2 combines with J gene TRBJ2-7; 9 nucleotides align to TRBD2. The germline gives CDR1 SGHTA, CDR2 FQGNSA. The CDR3 has 19 residues. The CDR3 DNA reads as TGTGCCAGCAGTTTAGGCCCCCTTGGCGGGAGGGCCGGTATCTACGAGCAGTACTTC. Translated: CASSLGPLGGRAGIYEQYF.